The 29 T cell receptor beta chains in this list originate from one sample, sequenced in a study of T cells after posttransplantation cyclophosphamide. Busulfan-fludarabine conditioning, marrow transplant, and cyclophosphamide on days +3 and +4 were administered. TCRdb keeps only in-frame clones here, not all; method: immunoSEQ multiplex PCR. This sample has roughly 13,000 clones and no singletons, with 23% in the ten largest. The specimen was PBMCs, collected approximately 1,200 days after allogeneic stem cell transplant with posttransplant cyclophosphamide. The receptors come from a female patient in her thirties or forties who received an allogeneic stem cell transplant from a related donor, was CMV-positive, and had no GVHD. Some T cells may be the graft donor's.

The chain employs TRBV2 and TRBJ2-5; 8 nucleotides line up with TRBD2. CDR1 and CDR2 from the germline V gene are SNHLY and FYNNEI. The CDR3 is made up of 18 amino acids. V was clipped by 2 bases and J by 4 bases; unmatched bases: 15. The CDR3 DNA follows: TGTGCCAGCAGTGAAAGGTCTAGCGGGCGGCTGGCGCGAGAGACCCAGTACTTC. Translation: CASSERSSGRLARETQYF.

The chain joins TRBV18 to TRBJ2-5, with TRBD2 as a possible D gene (5 bases). CDR1 and CDR2 from the germline V gene are KGHSH and LQKENI. The V end lost 6 bases, the J end lost 5 bases, and 10 bases lay between the germline ends. The CDR3 runs 12 residues. In DNA form, the CDR3 reads TGTGCCAGCTCCCCCACTAGTGAGACCCAGTACTTC. This encodes CASSPTSETQYF.

At least ten counts were recorded for this clone. The chain uses TRBV9 and TRBJ2-5; 9 bases are a match to TRBD2. CDR1 and CDR2 (germline): SGDLS, YYNGEE. The CDR3 consists of 15 residues. Trimming cost V 1 base and J 5 bases; bases outside gene matches: 6. The CDR3 DNA sequence: TGTGCCAGCAGCGTAAGGGGACTAGCAGTCGAGACCCAGTACTTC. Protein sequence: CASSVRGLAVETQYF.

This clone appeared many times. J is TRBJ1-1 and V is TRBV2; D remains unclear. Germline CDR1 SNHLY, CDR2 FYNNEI. V was pared by 6 bases and J by 4 bases, with 12 bases between. This CDR3 has 13 amino acids. This chain's CDR3 is CASSPREGTEAFF. CDR3 nucleotide sequence: TGTGCCAGCAGCCCCAGAGAGGGCACTGAAGCTTTCTTT.

This clone was counted many times. The V call is TRBV7-2, the J call TRBJ1-2, with D perhaps matching TRBD1 (6 bases). This CDR3 contains 16 residues. Trimming pared 2 bases from V and 7 bases from J, leaving 20 bases between. Germline assignment: CDR1 SGHTA and CDR2 FQGNSA. The CDR3 region has the DNA TGTGCCAGCAGCTTAAGGGACAAAACTCTTCGACGTGGCTACACCTTC. It encodes CASSLRDKTLRRGYTF.

This clone has a count of ten or more. The J gene is TRBJ2-5, the V gene TRBV7-9; no clear D. The CDR3 spans 16 residues. CDR1 is SEHNR, CDR2 FQNEAQ, per germline (reference sequence). V was shortened by 6 bases and J by 0 bases, with 17 bases between the two germline ends. CDR3 DNA: TGTGCCAGCAGACCGTTAGTAAAGATTAACCAAGAGACCCAGTACTTC. Translation gives CASRPLVKINQETQYF.

This clone was counted many times. The CDR3 DNA is TGCAGCGTGACCAGGGGGTCCTACGAGCAGTACTTC. Its protein product is CSVTRGSYEQYF. J is TRBJ2-7 and V is TRBV29-1; TRBD1 matches 7 bases. The germline gives CDR1 SQVTM, CDR2 ANQGSEA. V was clipped by 6 bases and J by 1 base; unmatched bases: 3. The CDR3 has 12 amino acids.

This clone was seen many times. The gene calls are TRBV11-2 and TRBJ1-2; 7 bases agree with TRBD1. The germline CDR1 and CDR2 sequences are SGHAT and FQNNGV. With 3 bases clipped from V and 7 bases from J, the junction kept 8 bases outside the gene matches. This CDR3 has 14 amino acids. This CDR3 reads CASSLLQGRGGYTF. DNA of the CDR3: TGTGCCAGCAGCTTGCTACAGGGGAGAGGTGGCTACACCTTC.

This clone was picked up many times. J is TRBJ1-6 and V is TRBV6-5, with D tentatively TRBD1 (6 bases). The CDR3 totals 15 residues. CDR1 MNHEY and CDR2 SVGAGI come from the germline V gene. Trimming left V 6 bases short and J 6 bases short, with 15 bases between. CDR3 protein: CASRTLQGSNSPLHF. As DNA, the CDR3 is TGTGCCAGCAGGACCCTACAGGGTAGTAATTCACCCCTCCACTTT.

The sample holds a few counts of this clone. The chain has TRBV5-4 and TRBJ2-7, with 11 bases fitting TRBD2. The CDR3 totals 15 residues. V gave up 3 bases and J gave up 6 bases; unmatched junction bases: 8. CDR1 and CDR2 from the germline V gene are SGHNT and YYREEE (reference sequence). CDR3 protein: CASSSGTSGPSEQYF. For the CDR3, the DNA is TGTGCCAGCAGCTCGGGGACTAGCGGTCCCTCCGAGCAGTACTTC.

This clone was observed at least ten times. J is TRBJ2-1 and V is TRBV7-2; 7 bases are a match to TRBD1. The CDR3 runs 13 residues. Trimming at V came to 6 bases and at J to 12 bases, leaving 11 bases not matched to a gene. Germline CDR1 and CDR2: SGHTA and FQGNSA. The CDR3 coding sequence is TGTGCCAGCAGTCAAATTCCGGGACAGACGCAGTTCTTC. Translated, it gives CASSQIPGQTQFF.

This clone showed up many times. V usage is TRBV13 and J usage is TRBJ1-3; D uncertain. CDR1 PRHDT and CDR2 FYEKMQ come from the germline V gene (reference sequence). Trimming pared 6 bases from V and 1 base from J, leaving 19 bases between. The CDR3 runs to 17 residues. CDR3 amino acids: CASRNFSPEESGNTIYF. Here the CDR3 DNA reads TGTGCCAGCAGAAATTTTTCCCCCGAGGAATCTGGAAACACCATATATTTT.

This clone has more than one count but fewer than ten. V and J are TRBV7-9 and TRBJ2-3; the D gene is possibly TRBD2 (5 bases). Looked up from germline, CDR1 is SEHNR and CDR2 is FQNEAQ (reference sequence). Trimming took off 5 bases at V and 4 bases at J, with 13 bases between the two ends. The CDR3 loop spans 14 amino acids. CDR3 region: CASSVTGEADTQYF. The CDR3 nucleotides read TGTGCCAGCAGCGTAACCGGGGAAGCAGATACGCAGTATTTT.

This clone appeared many times. The chain links TRBV19 to TRBJ2-7; D gene ambiguous. The CDR3 length is 13 residues. The ends were cut back, 3 bases at V and 3 bases at J, with 9 bases in the middle. Looked up from germline, CDR1 is LNHDA and CDR2 is SQIVND (reference sequence). The CDR3 DNA is TGTGCCAGTAGTATGGGCCTGGGCTACGAGCAGTACTTC. It yields the protein CASSMGLGYEQYF.

This clone has just a few counts. This chain's CDR3 is CASSREATEAFF. DNA for the CDR3: TGTGCCAGCAGCAGGGAGGCCACTGAAGCTTTCTTT. The J gene is TRBJ1-1, the V gene TRBV6-6; tentatively, D is TRBD1 (5 bases). Germline V gene sequence: CDR1 MNHNY, CDR2 SVGAGI (reference sequence). The V gene lost 6 bases and the J gene lost 4 bases, with 9 bases spanning the gap. This CDR3 contains 12 residues.

There are many counts of this clone. The J gene is TRBJ2-5, the V gene TRBV5-4; 8 nucleotides agree with TRBD2. The CDR3 contains 17 residues. Germline CDR1 and CDR2: SGHNT and YYREEE (reference sequence). Trimming removed 4 bases from V and 2 bases from J; junction bases left unmatched: 13. CDR3: CASSVLLGGGLQETQYF. For the CDR3, the DNA is TGTGCCAGCAGCGTTTTACTCGGCGGGGGGTTACAAGAGACCCAGTACTTC.

This clone has just a few counts. The rearrangement joins TRBV7-9 to TRBJ2-5; TRBD1 is a possible D gene (7 bases). The J call is in doubt because the DNA end fits TRBJ2-7 better. This CDR3 spans 14 amino acids. The germline V gene has CDR1 SEHNR and CDR2 FQNEAQ (reference sequence). CDR3 residues: CASSLATGRHEQYF. The CDR3 DNA follows: TGTGCCAGCAGCTTAGCGACAGGGAGGCACGAGCAGTACTTC.

V and J are TRBV10-3 and TRBJ1-3; tentative D call: TRBD1 (6 bases). V was clipped by 7 bases and J by 4 bases, with 8 bases between them. The length of the CDR3 is 12 residues. CDR1 is ENHRY, CDR2 SYGVKD, per germline. DNA of the CDR3: TGTGCCATCAAAGGACAGGGAAACACCATATATTTT. Residues: CAIKGQGNTIYF.

This clone came up many times. The rearrangement joins TRBV19 to TRBJ1-1; D call uncertain. Germline V lookup: CDR1 LNHDA, CDR2 SQIVND (reference sequence). This CDR3 region has 17 residues. V gave up 2 bases and J gave up 4 bases, with 20 bases separating them. The CDR3, as DNA: TGTGCCAGTAGTATAAAGAAGGTATGGGAGGCTCCCACTGAAGCTTTCTTT. Residues: CASSIKKVWEAPTEAFF.

This clone was detected ten times or more. This rearrangement joins TRBV2 to TRBJ2-2, with a possible D match to TRBD1 (6 bases). This CDR3 spans 13 amino acids. Germline V CDR1 and CDR2: SNHLY, FYNNEI. Trimming left V 6 bases short and J 8 bases short, with 13 bases between. For the CDR3, the DNA is TGTGCCAGCAGGGGGACATTCCTGGGGGAGCTGTTTTTT. Encoded protein: CASRGTFLGELFF.

Only a few counts were recorded for this clone. This chain connects TRBV5-1 to TRBJ2-7, with D maybe TRBD1 (6 bases). The length of the CDR3 is 14 residues. Germline CDR1 reads SGHRS; CDR2 reads YFSETQ. V was cut by 0 bases and J by 3 bases, with 10 bases left in between. For the CDR3, the DNA is TGCGCCAGCAGCTTGGAACAGGGATTCTACGAGCAGTACTTC. Protein sequence: CASSLEQGFYEQYF. The full variable domain, with the rest looked up from reference TRBV5-1 and TRBJ2-7, is KAGVTQTPRYLIKTRGQQVTLSCSPISGHRSVSWYQQTPGQGLQFLFEYFSETQRNKGNFPGRFSGRQFSNSRSEMNVSTLELGDSALYLCASSLEQGFYEQYFGPGTRLTVT.

This clone was counted many times. V and J are TRBV5-6 and TRBJ2-7; a possible D gene is TRBD2 (5 bases). V was cut by 2 bases and J by 2 bases, with 8 bases left in between. The CDR3 extends over 13 amino acids. CDR1 is SGHDT and CDR2 is YYEEEE in the germline V gene. The CDR3 is CASSFGVTYEQYF. DNA of the CDR3: TGTGCCAGCAGCTTCGGGGTAACCTACGAGCAGTACTTC.

Ten or more counts support this clone. V and J are TRBV7-6 and TRBJ2-3, with 12 bases lining up with TRBD2. The CDR3 is 18 amino acids. V shed 3 bases and J 3 bases; nucleotides not matched to a gene: 10. Germline V gives CDR1 SGHVS, CDR2 FNYEAQ. The CDR3: CASSFPSRGTSGTDTQYF. CDR3 DNA: TGTGCCAGCAGCTTTCCATCAAGAGGGACTAGCGGGACAGATACGCAGTATTTT. The complete variable domain, with remaining parts taken from reference TRBV7-6 and TRBJ2-3, reads GAGVSQSPRYKVTKRGQDVALRCDPISGHVSLYWYRQALGQGPEFLTYFNYEAQQDKSGLPNDRFSAERPEGSISTLTIQRTEQRDSAMYRCASSFPSRGTSGTDTQYFGPGTRLTVL.

A few counts support this clone. The chain combines TRBV6-5 with TRBJ2-2, with D perhaps matching TRBD1 (5 bases). The CDR3 loop spans 14 amino acids. Germline-derived CDR1 and CDR2 are MNHEY and SVGAGI. The ends were cut back, 2 bases at V and 3 bases at J, with 7 bases in the middle. The CDR3 loop is CASSYGAYTGELFF. CDR3 sequence (DNA): TGTGCCAGCAGTTACGGGGCCTACACCGGGGAGCTGTTTTTT.

There are many counts of this clone. V usage is TRBV7-3 and J usage is TRBJ1-3; D remains unclear. This CDR3 region has 13 residues. The germline V gene has CDR1 SGHTA and CDR2 FQGTGA. Trimming left V 5 bases short and J 3 bases short, with 8 bases between. The CDR3 DNA is TGTGCCAGCAGCGTAGATAGTGGAAACACCATATATTTT. This codes for CASSVDSGNTIYF.

By sample share, this clone is medium-sized. This chain connects TRBV10-3 to TRBJ1-1; possible D gene TRBD1, 6 bases. The germline V gene has CDR1 ENHRY and CDR2 SYGVKD. CDR3 length: 12 residues. The CDR3 DNA is TGTGCAACACGAGGGGGGAACACTGAAGCTTTCTTT. It translates to CATRGGNTEAFF.

This clone was seen only a few times. The chain couples TRBV6-1 to TRBJ1-5; the D is unclear. CDR1 MNHNS and CDR2 SASEGT come from the germline V gene. V dropped 7 bases and J dropped 0 bases, with 13 bases sitting between them. The length of the CDR3 is 15 residues. The CDR3 protein is CASKPSSDSNQPQHF. The CDR3 DNA sequence: TGTGCCAGCAAACCCTCCAGTGATAGCAATCAGCCCCAGCATTTT.

This clone was observed at least ten times. This rearrangement joins TRBV27 to TRBJ2-3; a possible D gene is TRBD2 (5 bases). The CDR3 runs to 14 residues. Germline V gene sequence: CDR1 MNHEY, CDR2 SMNVEV (reference sequence). V was pared by 2 bases and J by 4 bases, with 10 bases between. CDR3 nucleotide sequence: TGTGCCAGCAGTTTAAACGGGGTGGCAGATACGCAGTATTTT. It translates to CASSLNGVADTQYF.

Ten or more counts support this clone. V usage is TRBV19 and J usage is TRBJ2-7, with D perhaps matching TRBD2 (6 bases). This CDR3 has 16 residues. From germline, CDR1 is LNHDA and CDR2 SQIVND (reference sequence). Deletions cut 1 base from V and 5 bases from J, with 18 bases between. CDR3 sequence reads: CASSIVGGAERNEQYF. The CDR3 DNA follows: TGTGCCAGTAGTATAGTTGGCGGGGCAGAGAGGAACGAGCAGTACTTC.